A selection of T cell receptor beta chains follows, all from one sample in a study of OX40 agonist ivuxolimab in advanced cancers. Data came from immunoSEQ multiplex PCR; TCRdb stores just in-frame clones and leaves some out. The top ten hold approximately 9.6% of the sample, which has 25,000 or so clones, 88% seen once. Sample: CD4+ or CD8+ T cells sorted from blood, taken in a trial of the OX40 agonist ivuxolimab. These TCRs come from an adult with an advanced solid tumor such as melanoma, head and neck, liver or kidney cancer. The CDR3 runs from the conserved cysteine through the conserved F or W. Fields, in order: clone size, J gene, D gene, V gene, CDR3 protein, CDR3 DNA. The D gene is left open where the match is weak. Rows give clone size only sometimes, using once, few, many, or a class for an expanded clone.

>few|TRBJ2-5|NA|TRBV5-4
CASSPDWSETQYF
TGTGCCAGCAGCCCTGACTGGTCGGAGACCCAGTACTTC
>NA|TRBJ2-1|NA|TRBV6-1
CASSGDYNEQFF
TGTGCCAGCAGTGGGGACTACAATGAGCAGTTCTTC
>NA|TRBJ2-6|NA|TRBV5-4
CASSLGGAGANVLTF
TGTGCCAGCAGCTTGGGAGGGGCTGGGGCCAACGTCCTGACTTTC
>NA|TRBJ2-5|TRBD2|TRBV2
CASSDRSGRAETQYF
TGTGCCAGCAGTGACCGGAGCGGGAGGGCGGAGACCCAGTACTTC
>NA|TRBJ2-7|NA|TRBV28
CASSSDYEQYF
TGTGCCAGCAGTTCAGACTACGAGCAGTACTTC
>NA|TRBJ2-7|TRBD1|TRBV28
CASSFRQVPRGFVSYEQYF
TGTGCCAGCAGTTTCCGACAGGTCCCCAGGGGGTTTGTGAGCTACGAGCAGTACTTC
>NA|TRBJ1-1|NA|TRBV18
CASSVGRNTEAFF
TGTGCCAGCTCCGTTGGTCGGAACACTGAAGCTTTCTTT
>NA|TRBJ1-5|NA|TRBV2
CASSAETSNQPQHF
TGTGCCAGCAGTGCCGAGACAAGTAATCAGCCCCAGCATTTT
>NA|TRBJ2-1|TRBD2|TRBV7-2
CASSPPGLGPYNEQFF
TGTGCCAGCAGCCCTCCGGGACTAGGCCCCTACAATGAGCAGTTCTTC
>NA|TRBJ1-6|TRBD1|TRBV5-6
CASSLVRTGESPLHF
TGTGCCAGCAGCTTGGTTAGGACAGGGGAATCACCCCTCCACTTT
>NA|TRBJ2-5|TRBD2|TRBV29-1
CSVWASGETQYF
TGCAGCGTTTGGGCTAGCGGAGAGACCCAGTACTTC
>NA|TRBJ2-1|NA|TRBV18
CASSDGSSVLNEQFF
TGTGCCAGCTCTGATGGGAGTAGCGTACTAAATGAGCAGTTCTTC
>NA|TRBJ2-7|NA|TRBV5-1
CASSPDHGHLFSYEQYF
TGCGCCAGCAGCCCCGATCACGGACATCTCTTCTCCTACGAGCAGTACTTC
>NA|TRBJ2-7|NA|TRBV5-4
CASSLERSSYEQYF
TGTGCCAGCAGCCTCGAAAGGTCCTCCTACGAGCAGTACTTC
>NA|TRBJ1-5|NA|TRBV4-3
CASSQEVANQPQHF
TGCGCCAGCAGCCAAGAGGTGGCCAATCAGCCCCAGCATTTT
>NA|TRBJ2-2|NA|TRBV4-1
CASSQGNFRGALHGELFF
TGCGCCAGCAGCCAAGGGAACTTTCGGGGCGCCCTCCACGGGGAGCTGTTTTTT
>NA|TRBJ1-2|TRBD1|TRBV28
CASITGTGNIGYTF
TGTGCCAGCATCACCGGGACAGGGAATATCGGCTACACCTTC
>NA|TRBJ1-4|NA|TRBV7-2
CASSFVRTQTNEKLFF
TGTGCCAGCAGCTTCGTTCGGACCCAAACTAATGAAAAACTGTTTTTT
>few|TRBJ2-7|TRBD2|TRBV2
CASNPLAGGSGEQYF
TGTGCCAGCAATCCACTAGCGGGAGGGTCAGGCGAGCAGTACTTC
>NA|TRBJ2-7|TRBD2|TRBV18
CASSSGLAANYEQYF
TGTGCCAGCTCATCGGGACTAGCGGCAAACTACGAGCAGTACTTC
>once|TRBJ1-1|NA|TRBV2
CASSAGGTTEAFF
TGTGCCAGCAGTGCTGGGGGTACCACTGAAGCTTTCTTT
>once|TRBJ2-7|NA|TRBV28
CATKDLGYEQYF
TGTGCCACCAAGGACTTGGGGTACGAGCAGTACTTC
>NA|TRBJ2-2|TRBD1|TRBV19
CASSTGTGRKNTGELFF
TGTGCCAGTAGTACGGGGACAGGGAGGAAAAACACCGGGGAGCTGTTTTTT
>NA|TRBJ1-5|NA|TRBV4-3
CASSRGRDQPQHF
TGCGCCAGCAGCAGGGGCAGGGATCAGCCCCAGCATTTT
>NA|TRBJ2-2|TRBD2|TRBV2
CASSGLAGTTGELFF
TGTGCCAGCAGCGGACTAGCGGGAACTACCGGGGAGCTGTTTTTT
>NA|TRBJ1-2|NA|TRBV29-1
CSVTGTGDRGYTF
TGCAGCGTCACAGGGACGGGTGATCGTGGCTACACCTTC
>NA|TRBJ2-3|TRBD1|TRBV4-1
CASSQGQGAQGDTQYF
TGCGCCAGCAGCCAGGGCCAGGGGGCGCAGGGAGATACGCAGTATTTT
>once|TRBJ2-3|TRBD2|TRBV5-1
CASSEERAGGTDTQYF
TGCGCCAGCAGCGAAGAGCGGGCGGGAGGGACAGATACGCAGTATTTT
>NA|TRBJ2-7|NA|TRBV5-1
CASSPRTVYEQYF
TGCGCCAGCAGCCCCCGGACAGTCTACGAGCAGTACTTC
>NA|TRBJ2-1|NA|TRBV29-1
CSGPGYNEQFF
TGCAGCGGCCCCGGTTACAATGAGCAGTTCTTC
>NA|TRBJ2-1|TRBD2|TRBV27
CASSSWTSGTTYNEQFF
TGTGCCAGCAGTTCATGGACTAGCGGGACCACCTACAATGAGCAGTTCTTC
>NA|TRBJ2-7|NA|TRBV29-1
CSVADRSYEQYF
TGCAGCGTCGCTGACAGGTCCTACGAGCAGTACTTC
>NA|TRBJ2-5|NA|TRBV18
CASSLADQETQYF
TGTGCCAGCTCACTAGCGGACCAAGAGACCCAGTACTTC